What follows are 11 T cell receptor beta chains derived from one specimen sequenced in a study of cytomegalovirus exposure and HLA in healthy donors. The study ran its PCR with 60 Vbeta and 13 Jbeta primers. TCRdb keeps only in-frame clones here, not all; method: immunoSEQ multiplex PCR. The sample yields about 170,000 clones, roughly 84% seen once. Input material: PBMCs. All receptors derive from a man between 25 and 39 years old in good health and CMV-seropositive.

This clone came up a few times. The chain has TRBV9 and TRBJ2-1, with a tentative D call TRBD1 (6 bases). CDR3 length: 14 amino acids. Trimming removed 0 bases at V and 3 bases at J, with 7 bases between. From germline, CDR1 is SGDLS and CDR2 YYNGEE. The CDR3 nucleotides are TGTGCCAGCAGCGTAGAGGACAGCTACAATGAGCAGTTCTTC. Translating it yields CASSVEDSYNEQFF.

This clone has more than one count but fewer than ten. The V and J genes are TRBV9 and TRBJ1-2; 7 bases match TRBD1. CDR3 length: 15 residues. Germline loops: CDR1 SGDLS, CDR2 YYNGEE. The trim removed 0 bases at V and 3 bases at J, leaving 5 bases unmatched. The CDR3 here is CASSVALTGDYGYTF. CDR3 nucleotides: TGTGCCAGCAGCGTAGCCCTAACAGGGGACTATGGCTACACCTTC.

The chain carries TRBV7-2 and TRBJ1-4; D gene ambiguous. V was clipped by 4 bases and J by 1 base, with 10 bases between them. Germline V gene lookup returns CDR1 SGHTA and CDR2 FQGNSA. The CDR3 has 15 amino acids. The CDR3 coding sequence is TGTGCCAGCAGCTCTAGGAAACGAACTAATGAAAAACTGTTTTTT. Translating it yields CASSSRKRTNEKLFF.

CDR3 protein: CASTRTGLGETQYF. CDR3 DNA sequence: TGTGCCAGCACCAGGACAGGGCTGGGGGAGACCCAGTACTTC. V gene TRBV9 combines with J gene TRBJ2-5; 8 nucleotides align to TRBD1. Germline CDR1 reads SGDLS; CDR2 reads YYNGEE. CDR3 length: 14 residues. V lost 6 bases, J lost 5 bases, and 9 bases stayed unmatched.

The rearrangement links TRBV5-4 to TRBJ1-2, with D perhaps TRBD1 (5 bases). CDR1 SGHNT and CDR2 YYREEE come from the germline V gene (reference sequence). The CDR3 sequence is 13 residues long. V was trimmed by 4 bases and J by 6 bases, leaving 13 bases between them. The CDR3 here is CASSRGQDHGYTF. The DNA of the CDR3 is TGTGCCAGCAGCCGAGGACAAGACCATGGCTACACCTTC.

The chain links TRBV7-3 to TRBJ2-3; 8 bases are shared with TRBD2. Trimming removed 5 bases from V and 4 bases from J; junction bases left unmatched: 11. There are 16 residues in the CDR3. Per the germline V gene, CDR1 is SGHTA and CDR2 is FQGTGA. DNA of the CDR3: TGTGCCAGCAGCCCACATAGACGGGGGGGCTCAGATACGCAGTATTTT. Translated, it gives CASSPHRRGGSDTQYF.

This chain connects TRBV7-2 to TRBJ2-7, with 10 positions matching TRBD2. Germline V gene data show CDR1 as SGHTA and CDR2 as FQGNSA. The CDR3 consists of 16 residues. The V segment lost 5 bases and the J segment 0 bases; nucleotides outside the gene matches: 7. The CDR3 loop is CASSEYLAGDSYEQYF. In nucleotides, the CDR3 is TGTGCCAGCAGCGAGTATCTAGCGGGAGACTCCTACGAGCAGTACTTC.

This chain uses TRBV4-1 with TRBJ2-5; the D is unclear. The ends were cut back, 6 bases at V and 5 bases at J, with 19 bases in the middle. Germline CDR1 is MGHRA and CDR2 is YSYEKL. The CDR3 is made up of 15 amino acids. This CDR3 reads CASSFLPGPEETQYF. The DNA of the CDR3 is TGCGCCAGCAGTTTTCTTCCGGGTCCTGAGGAGACCCAGTACTTC.

J is TRBJ1-2 and V is TRBV13, with TRBD1 matching 9 bases. The CDR3 has 13 amino acids. After removal of 5 bases from V and 6 bases from J, the junction contained 4 bases not matched to a gene. Germline lookup yields CDR1 PRHDT and CDR2 FYEKMQ (reference sequence). The CDR3 DNA is TGTGCCAGCAGCGGGACAGGGTCTGATGGCTACACCTTC. Its translation is CASSGTGSDGYTF.

The gene calls are TRBV7-9 and TRBJ2-1; D gene unclear. The germline gives CDR1 SEHNR, CDR2 FQNEAQ (reference sequence). Trimming took 1 base from V and 10 from J, leaving 17 bases between them. The CDR3 is 15 amino acids. The CDR3 loop is CASSLVSTPAGEQFF. In DNA, the CDR3 is TGTGCCAGCAGCTTAGTAAGTACTCCCGCCGGGGAGCAGTTCTTC.

On this clone: One junction end disagrees with the germline gene, perhaps due to a read error. The same CDR3 can be traced to other DNA sequences in this sample. CDR3: CASSPTQGSQETQYF. The CDR3 DNA follows: TGCGCCAGCAGCCCGACACAGGGTAGCCAAGAGACTCAGTACTTC. The chain uses TRBV4-3 and TRBJ2-5; TRBD1 might be the D (6 bases). Germline V gene data show CDR1 as LGHNA and CDR2 as YSLEER. The CDR3 length is 15 residues.